Detailed here is one TCR beta chain. Its target is unknown. Since a much larger clone is just one base distant, this may be a read error. CDR3 length: 16 residues. V lost 5 bases and J 9 bases, leaving 20 bases between the germline ends. Germline V gene lookup returns CDR1 MGHRA and CDR2 YSYEKL. The data were obtained in a study of tumor and adjacent non-tumor tissue in lung cancer. Study details: There were some 12 adenocarcinoma, a couple of squamous cell carcinoma and 1 small cell lung cancer cases. Study outcomes and limitations: Top 100 clones took a larger repertoire share in normal lung.

RNA was extracted from bulk tissue without any cell sorting. Three rounds of nested PCR, following a modified ARM-PCR protocol, produced the TCRbeta library. TCRdb itself ran the multiplex PCR reads through MiXCR, one entry per CDR3 protein. The profile shows under 150,000 distinct CDR3 sequences, around three fifths of them singletons. Sample: lung tumor tissue. The chain has TRBV4-1 and TRBJ2-6; tentatively, D is TRBD2 (6 bases). The receptor's source is a man aged 25 to 40 with non-small cell lung cancer. CDR3: CASSNGRGTKNNVLTF. DNA for the CDR3: TGCGCCAGCAGCAATGGACGGGGGACGAAGAACAACGTCCTGACTTTC.